The next 6 T cell receptor beta chains were all read from a single sample in a study of T cells after yellow fever vaccination. Each CDR3 protein gets one entry after TCRdb re-called the 5' RACE reads with MiXCR. The table lists roughly 330,000 distinct CDR3 sequences, around 6.8% of them singletons. The sequences come from PBMCs, collected about 49 days after the first yellow fever vaccination. These receptors were taken from a man aged 18 to 30 who received the YFV17D yellow fever vaccine.

Only a few counts were recorded for this clonotype. The chain links TRBV6-2 or TRBV6-3 to TRBJ1-2; 9 bases line up with TRBD1. This CDR3 has 17 residues. The germline V gene encodes CDR1 MNHEY and CDR2 SVGEGT. V shed 8 bases, J shed 4 bases, and the junction held 17 bases outside the gene matches. CDR3 sequence: CASGQQGAPDFIYGYTF. CDR3 bases: TGTGCCAGCGGACAACAGGGGGCCCCGGATTTCATCTATGGCTACACCTTC.

This clonotype came up a few times. The chain's CDR3 is CASSYSYDGQARTEAFF. The DNA for the CDR3 is TGTGCCAGCAGTTACTCGTATGATGGTCAGGCCCGCACTGAAGCTTTCTTT. This sequence joins TRBV6-2 or TRBV6-3 and TRBJ1-1; D is undetermined. From germline, CDR1 is MNHEY and CDR2 SVGEGT. Trimming took off 0 bases at V and 4 bases at J, with 18 bases between the two ends. This CDR3 region has 17 residues.

The V call is TRBV20-1, the J call TRBJ2-3, with 9 bases that match TRBD2. V lost 3 bases and J lost 3; bases outside the gene matches: 4. Germline V gene lookup returns CDR1 DFQATT and CDR2 SNEGSKA (reference sequence). The CDR3 has 14 amino acids. CDR3 in amino acids: CSASGSGGTDTQYF. The CDR3 bases are TGCAGTGCTAGCGGTAGCGGGGGAACAGATACGCAGTATTTT.

This clonotype appeared a few times. V usage is TRBV7-9 and J usage is TRBJ2-1, with 10 bases matching TRBD1. The trim removed 7 bases at V and 2 bases at J, leaving 2 bases unmatched. This CDR3 is built from 14 residues. CDR1 and CDR2 (germline): SEHNR, FQNEAQ (reference sequence). CDR3 residues: CASIGTGAYNEQFF. The CDR3 nucleotides are TGTGCCAGCATTGGGACAGGGGCCTACAATGAGCAGTTCTTC.

This clonotype appeared a few times. The chain carries TRBV2 and TRBJ2-4, with D perhaps given as TRBD1 or TRBD2 (6 bases each). The germline CDR1 and CDR2 sequences are SNHLY and FYNNEI. There are 16 residues in the CDR3. The V and J ends lost 2 bases and 0 bases respectively, with 11 bases between them. In nucleotides, the CDR3 is TGTGCCAGCAGTGAACCCGGGGGCTTAGCCAAAAACATTCAGTACTTC. Its protein is CASSEPGGLAKNIQYF.

This clonotype has just a few counts. The junction differs from germline at one of its ends, possibly a read error. The chain joins TRBV2 to TRBJ1-5, with TRBD1 matching over 8 bases. From germline, CDR1 is SNHLY and CDR2 FYNNEI. The CDR3 length is 14 residues. The CDR3: CASREDRGGQPQHF. The CDR3 DNA follows: TGTGCCAGCAGGGAAGACAGGGGCGGACAGCCCCAGCATTTT.